This TCR beta chain was sequenced in a study of cytomegalovirus exposure and HLA in healthy donors. Remarks on this clone: Its specificity is unknown.

Study-wide findings and caveats: Later analysis identified a missense DCLRE1C variant that was linked to TCR beta V- and J-gene trimming. Researchers had no immune exposure information except CMV serostatus available.

The CDR3 extends over 21 amino acids. V lost 1 base and J lost 0; bases outside the gene matches: 15. Germline V gives CDR1 LGHNA, CDR2 YNFKEQ. PCR employed 60 Vbeta and 13 Jbeta primers. Assay used: immunoSEQ multiplex PCR; TCRdb lists only in-frame clones, some missing. The sample holds roughly 190,000 clones, about four fifths seen once. The gene calls are TRBV4-2 and TRBJ2-4, with TRBD2 matching 10 bases. This receptor was taken from a woman between 45 and 65 years old in good health and CMV-seronegative. Sequenced sample: PBMCs. The CDR3 loop reads CASSQVGQLAGFTLAKNIQYF. The CDR3 nucleotides read TGTGCCAGCAGCCAAGTGGGCCAACTAGCGGGGTTTACTCTAGCCAAAAACATTCAGTACTTC.